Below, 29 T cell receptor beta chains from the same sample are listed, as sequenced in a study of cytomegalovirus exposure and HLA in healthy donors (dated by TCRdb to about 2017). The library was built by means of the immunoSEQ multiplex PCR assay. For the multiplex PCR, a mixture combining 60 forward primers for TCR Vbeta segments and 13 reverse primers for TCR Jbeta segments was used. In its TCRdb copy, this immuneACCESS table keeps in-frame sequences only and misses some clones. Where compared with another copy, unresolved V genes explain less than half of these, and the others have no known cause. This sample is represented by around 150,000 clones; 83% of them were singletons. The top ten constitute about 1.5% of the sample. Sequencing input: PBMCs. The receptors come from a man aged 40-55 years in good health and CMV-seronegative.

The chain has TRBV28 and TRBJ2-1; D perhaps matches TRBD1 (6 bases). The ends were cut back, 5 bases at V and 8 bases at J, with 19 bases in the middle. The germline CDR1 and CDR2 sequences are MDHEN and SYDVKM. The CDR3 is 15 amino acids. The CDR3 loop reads CASSSPRAGEHEQFF. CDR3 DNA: TGTGCCAGCAGTAGTCCAAGGGCAGGGGAGCATGAGCAGTTCTTC. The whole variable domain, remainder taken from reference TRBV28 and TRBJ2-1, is DVKVTQSSRYLVKRTGEKVFLECVQDMDHENMFWYRQDPGLGLRLIYFSYDVKMKEKGDIPEGYSVSREKKERFSLILESASTNQTSMYLCASSSPRAGEHEQFFGPGTRLTVL.

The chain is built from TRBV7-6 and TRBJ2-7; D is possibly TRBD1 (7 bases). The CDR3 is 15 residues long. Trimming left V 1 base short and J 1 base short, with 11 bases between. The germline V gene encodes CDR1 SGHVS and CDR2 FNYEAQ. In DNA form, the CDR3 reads TGTGCCAGCAGCTTAGAGACAGGGAGGTCCTACGAGCAGTACTTC. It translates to CASSLETGRSYEQYF.

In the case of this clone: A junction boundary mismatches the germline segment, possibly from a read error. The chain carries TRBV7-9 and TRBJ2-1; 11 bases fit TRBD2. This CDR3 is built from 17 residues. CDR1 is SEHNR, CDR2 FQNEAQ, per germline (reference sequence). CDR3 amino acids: CSSSLEPLAGGYNEQFF. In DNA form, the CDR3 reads TGTTCCAGCAGCTTAGAGCCTCTAGCGGGGGGTTACAATGAGCAGTTCTTC.

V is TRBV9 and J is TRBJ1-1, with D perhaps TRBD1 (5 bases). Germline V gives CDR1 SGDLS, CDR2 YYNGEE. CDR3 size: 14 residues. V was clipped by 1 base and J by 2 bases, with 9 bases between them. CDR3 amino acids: CASSVLGVNTEAFF. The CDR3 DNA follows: TGTGCCAGCAGCGTATTAGGGGTAAACACTGAAGCTTTCTTT.

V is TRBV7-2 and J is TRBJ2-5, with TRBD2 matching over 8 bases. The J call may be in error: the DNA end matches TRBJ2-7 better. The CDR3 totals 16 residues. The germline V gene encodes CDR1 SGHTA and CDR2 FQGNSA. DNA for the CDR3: TGTGCCAGCAGCTTAGATAGCGGGGAAATTCCCTACGAGCAGTACTTC. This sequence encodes CASSLDSGEIPYEQYF.

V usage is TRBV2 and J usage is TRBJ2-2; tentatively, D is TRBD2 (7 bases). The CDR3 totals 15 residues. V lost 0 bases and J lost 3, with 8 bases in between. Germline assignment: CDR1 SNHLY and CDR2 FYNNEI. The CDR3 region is CASSEAGGHTGELFF. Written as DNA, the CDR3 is TGTGCCAGCAGTGAAGCGGGGGGGCACACCGGGGAGCTGTTTTTT. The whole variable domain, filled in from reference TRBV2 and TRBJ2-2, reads EPEVTQTPSHQVTQMGQEVILRCVPISNHLYFYWYRQILGQKVEFLVSFYNNEISEKSEIFDDQFSVERPDGSNFTLKIRSTKLEDSAMYFCASSEAGGHTGELFFGEGSRLTVL.

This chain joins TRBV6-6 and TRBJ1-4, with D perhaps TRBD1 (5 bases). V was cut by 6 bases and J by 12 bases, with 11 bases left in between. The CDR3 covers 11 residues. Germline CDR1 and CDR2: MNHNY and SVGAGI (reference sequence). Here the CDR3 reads CASRGTGELFF. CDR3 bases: TGTGCCAGCAGGGGGACTGGGGAACTGTTTTTT.

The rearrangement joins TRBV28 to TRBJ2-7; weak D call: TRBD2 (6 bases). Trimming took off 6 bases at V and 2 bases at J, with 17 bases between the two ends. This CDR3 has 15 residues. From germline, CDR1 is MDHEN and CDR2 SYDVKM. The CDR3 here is CASRVTGLSTYEQYF. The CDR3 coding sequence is TGTGCCAGCAGGGTCACGGGACTTTCTACCTACGAGCAGTACTTC.

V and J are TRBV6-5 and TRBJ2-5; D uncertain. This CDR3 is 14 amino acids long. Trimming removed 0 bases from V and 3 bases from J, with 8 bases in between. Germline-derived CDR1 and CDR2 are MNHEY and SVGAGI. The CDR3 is CASSYSNPEETQYF. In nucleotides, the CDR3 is TGTGCCAGCAGTTACTCGAACCCGGAAGAGACCCAGTACTTC.

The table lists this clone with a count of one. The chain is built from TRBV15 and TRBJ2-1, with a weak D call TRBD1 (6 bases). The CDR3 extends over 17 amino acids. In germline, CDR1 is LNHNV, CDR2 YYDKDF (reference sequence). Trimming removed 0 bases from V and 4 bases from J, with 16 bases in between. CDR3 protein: CATSRDTSGTKYNEQFF. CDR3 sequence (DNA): TGTGCCACCAGCAGAGATACCTCCGGGACAAAATACAATGAGCAGTTCTTC. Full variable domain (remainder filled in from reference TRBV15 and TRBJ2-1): DAMVIQNPRYQVTQFGKPVTLSCSQTLNHNVMYWYQQKSSQAPKLLFHYYDKDFNNEADTPDNFQSRRPNTSFCFLDIRSPGLGDTAMYLCATSRDTSGTKYNEQFFGPGTRLTVL.

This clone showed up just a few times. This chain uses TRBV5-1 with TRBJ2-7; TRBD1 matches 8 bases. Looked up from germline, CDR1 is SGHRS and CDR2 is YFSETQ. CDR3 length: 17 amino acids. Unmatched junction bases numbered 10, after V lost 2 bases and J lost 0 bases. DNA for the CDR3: TGCGCCAGCAGCTTTAGCGCAACGGGACAGGTCTCCTACGAGCAGTACTTC. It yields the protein CASSFSATGQVSYEQYF.

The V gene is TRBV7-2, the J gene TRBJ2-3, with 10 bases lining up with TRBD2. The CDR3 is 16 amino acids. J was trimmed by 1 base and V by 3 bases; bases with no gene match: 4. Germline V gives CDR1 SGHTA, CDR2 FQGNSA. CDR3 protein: CASSLGLAGGTDTQYF. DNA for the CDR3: TGTGCCAGCAGCTTGGGGCTAGCGGGGGGCACAGATACGCAGTATTTT.

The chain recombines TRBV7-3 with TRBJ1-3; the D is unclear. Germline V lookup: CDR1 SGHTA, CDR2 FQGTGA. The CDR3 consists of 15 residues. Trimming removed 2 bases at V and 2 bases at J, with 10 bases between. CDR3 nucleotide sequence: TGTGCCAGCAGCTTAGGAATGGAGACTGGAAACACCATATATTTT. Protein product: CASSLGMETGNTIYF.

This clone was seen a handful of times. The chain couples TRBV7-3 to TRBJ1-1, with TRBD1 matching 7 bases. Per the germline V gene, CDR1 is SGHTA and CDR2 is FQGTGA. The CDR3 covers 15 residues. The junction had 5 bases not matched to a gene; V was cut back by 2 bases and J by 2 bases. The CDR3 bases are TGTGCCAGCAGCTTAGAGGGGGCGGTAAACACTGAAGCTTTCTTT. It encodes CASSLEGAVNTEAFF. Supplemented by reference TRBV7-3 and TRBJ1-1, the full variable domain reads GAGVSQTPSNKVTEKGKYVELRCDPISGHTALYWYRQSLGQGPEFLIYFQGTGAADDSGLPNDRFFAVRPEGSVSTLKIQRTERGDSAVYLCASSLEGAVNTEAFFGQGTRLTVV.

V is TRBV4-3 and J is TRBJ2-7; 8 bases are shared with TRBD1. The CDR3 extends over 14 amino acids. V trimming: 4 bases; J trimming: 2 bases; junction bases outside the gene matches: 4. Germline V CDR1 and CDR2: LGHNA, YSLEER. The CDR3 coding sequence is TGCGCCAGCAGCCCACGGACAGGGCCCTACGAGCAGTACTTC. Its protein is CASSPRTGPYEQYF.

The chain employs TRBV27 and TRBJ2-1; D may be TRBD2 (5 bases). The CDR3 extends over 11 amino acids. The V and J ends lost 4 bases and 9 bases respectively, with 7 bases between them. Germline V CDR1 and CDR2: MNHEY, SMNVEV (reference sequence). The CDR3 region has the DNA TGTGCCAGCAGTTCGGGAACTGAGCAGTTCTTC. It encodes CASSSGTEQFF.

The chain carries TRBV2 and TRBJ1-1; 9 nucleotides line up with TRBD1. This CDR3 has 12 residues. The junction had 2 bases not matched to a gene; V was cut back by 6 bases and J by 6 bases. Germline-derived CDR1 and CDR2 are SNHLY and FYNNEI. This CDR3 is CASRTGGSEAFF. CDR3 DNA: TGTGCCAGCAGAACAGGGGGCTCTGAAGCTTTCTTT.

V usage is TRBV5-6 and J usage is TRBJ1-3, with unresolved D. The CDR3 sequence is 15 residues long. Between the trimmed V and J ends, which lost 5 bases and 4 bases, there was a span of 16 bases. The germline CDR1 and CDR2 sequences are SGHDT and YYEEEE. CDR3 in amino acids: CASSNELHGGNTIYF. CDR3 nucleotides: TGTGCCAGCAGTAATGAACTACACGGAGGAAACACCATATATTTT.

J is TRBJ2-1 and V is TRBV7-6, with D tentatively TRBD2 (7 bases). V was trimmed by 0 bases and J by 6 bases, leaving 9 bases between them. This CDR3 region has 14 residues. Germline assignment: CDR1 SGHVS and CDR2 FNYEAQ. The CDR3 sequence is CASSLAGGLNEQFF. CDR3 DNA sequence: TGTGCCAGCAGCTTAGCGGGGGGGCTCAATGAGCAGTTCTTC.

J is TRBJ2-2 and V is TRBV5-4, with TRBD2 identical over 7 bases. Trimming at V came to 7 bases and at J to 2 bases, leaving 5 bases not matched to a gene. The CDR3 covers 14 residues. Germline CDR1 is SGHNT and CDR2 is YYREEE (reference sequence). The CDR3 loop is CASGREHNTGELFF. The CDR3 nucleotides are TGTGCCAGCGGGCGGGAGCACAACACCGGGGAGCTGTTTTTT.

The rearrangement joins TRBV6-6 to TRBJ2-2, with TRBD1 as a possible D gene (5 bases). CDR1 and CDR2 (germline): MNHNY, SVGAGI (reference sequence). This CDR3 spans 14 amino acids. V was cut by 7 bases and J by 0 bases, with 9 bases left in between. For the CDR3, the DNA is TGTGCCAGCAAGAAGGGGCCGAACACCGGGGAGCTGTTTTTT. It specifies CASKKGPNTGELFF.

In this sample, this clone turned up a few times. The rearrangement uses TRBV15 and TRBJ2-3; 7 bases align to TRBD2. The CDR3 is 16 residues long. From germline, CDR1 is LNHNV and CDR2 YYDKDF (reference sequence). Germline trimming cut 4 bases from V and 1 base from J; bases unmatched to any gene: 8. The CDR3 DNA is TGTGCCACCAGCAACCCTAATGGGAGGGGCACAGATACGCAGTATTTT. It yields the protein CATSNPNGRGTDTQYF.

The CDR3 loop is CASSAPGGGNEKLFF. Written as DNA, the CDR3 is TGTGCCAGCAGCGCGCCAGGGGGCGGGAATGAAAAACTGTTTTTT. The chain combines TRBV9 with TRBJ1-4, with TRBD1 matching 8 bases. In germline, CDR1 is SGDLS, CDR2 YYNGEE. This CDR3 has 15 residues. J was trimmed by 5 bases and V by 3 bases; bases with no gene match: 6.

The CDR3 DNA reads as TGTGCCAGCAGCTTAGTCAACTACGAGCAGTACTTC. It translates to CASSLVNYEQYF. The genes are TRBV11-2 and TRBJ2-7; D gene uncertain. CDR3 length: 12 residues. Between the trimmed V and J ends, which lost 1 base and 3 bases, there was a span of 4 bases. Germline CDR1 SGHAT, CDR2 FQNNGV.

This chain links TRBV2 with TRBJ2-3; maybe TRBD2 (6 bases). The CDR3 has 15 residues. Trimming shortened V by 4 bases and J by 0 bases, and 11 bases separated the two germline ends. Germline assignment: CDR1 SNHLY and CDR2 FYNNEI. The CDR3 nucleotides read TGTGCCAGCAGTGTGGGAGGAGCTAGCACAGATACGCAGTATTTT. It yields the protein CASSVGGASTDTQYF.

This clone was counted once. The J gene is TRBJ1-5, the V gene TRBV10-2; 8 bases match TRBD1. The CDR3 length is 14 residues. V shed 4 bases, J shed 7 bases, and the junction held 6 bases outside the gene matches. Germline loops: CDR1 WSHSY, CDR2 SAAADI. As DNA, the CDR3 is TGCGCCAGCAGTGTGGGACAGGTTGGACAGCCCCAGCATTTT. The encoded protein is CASSVGQVGQPQHF.

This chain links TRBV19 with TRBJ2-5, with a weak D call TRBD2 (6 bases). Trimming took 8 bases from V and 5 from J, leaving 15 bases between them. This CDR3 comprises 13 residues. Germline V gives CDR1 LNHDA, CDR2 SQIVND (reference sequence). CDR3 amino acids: CASSGVGRETQYF. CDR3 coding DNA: TGTGCCAGTTCAGGTGTTGGGAGGGAGACCCAGTACTTC.

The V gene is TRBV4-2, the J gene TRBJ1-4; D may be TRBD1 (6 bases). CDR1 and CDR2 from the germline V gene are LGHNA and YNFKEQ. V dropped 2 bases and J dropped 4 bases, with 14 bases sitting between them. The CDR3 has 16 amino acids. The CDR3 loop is CASSQQRQESNEKLFF. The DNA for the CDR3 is TGTGCCAGCAGCCAACAGAGACAGGAGAGTAATGAAAAACTGTTTTTT.

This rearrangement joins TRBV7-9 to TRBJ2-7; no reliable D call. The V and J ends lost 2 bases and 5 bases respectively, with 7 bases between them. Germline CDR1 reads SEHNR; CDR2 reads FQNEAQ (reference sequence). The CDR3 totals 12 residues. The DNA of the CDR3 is TGTGCCAGCAGCTTACTAGTCGACGAGCAGTACTTC. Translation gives CASSLLVDEQYF.